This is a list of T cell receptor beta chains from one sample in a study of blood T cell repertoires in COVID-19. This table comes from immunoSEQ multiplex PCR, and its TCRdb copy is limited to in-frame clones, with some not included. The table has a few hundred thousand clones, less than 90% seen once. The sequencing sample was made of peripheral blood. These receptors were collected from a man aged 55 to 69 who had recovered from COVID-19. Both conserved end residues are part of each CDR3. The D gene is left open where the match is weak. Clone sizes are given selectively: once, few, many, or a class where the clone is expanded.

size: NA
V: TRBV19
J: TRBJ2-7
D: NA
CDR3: CASSQALGLFYEQYF
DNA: TGTGCCAGTTCTCAAGCCCTGGGACTCTTCTACGAGCAGTACTTC

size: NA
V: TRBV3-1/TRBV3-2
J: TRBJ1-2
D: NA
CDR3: CASSQELVGEGGYTF
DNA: TGTGCCAGCAGCCAAGAACTCGTGGGTGAGGGTGGCTACACCTTC

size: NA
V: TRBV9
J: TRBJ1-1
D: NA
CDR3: CDFGLNTEAFF
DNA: TGCGACTTCGGGTTGAACACTGAAGCTTTCTTT

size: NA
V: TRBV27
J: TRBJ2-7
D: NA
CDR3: CASSPRQDLGEQYF
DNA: TGTGCCAGCAGTCCAAGGCAGGACTTAGGAGAGCAGTACTTC

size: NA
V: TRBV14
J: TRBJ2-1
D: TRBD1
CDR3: CASSPDRGSSYNEQFF
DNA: TGTGCCAGCAGCCCCGACAGGGGAAGCTCCTACAATGAGCAGTTCTTC

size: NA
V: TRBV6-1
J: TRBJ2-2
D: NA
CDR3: CASSEDSTGELFF
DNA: TGTGCCAGCAGTGAAGACAGCACCGGGGAGCTGTTTTTT

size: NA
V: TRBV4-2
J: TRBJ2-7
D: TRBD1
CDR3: CASSQGTTGNSYEQYF
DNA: TGTGCCAGCAGCCAGGGTACGACAGGGAACTCCTACGAGCAGTACTTC

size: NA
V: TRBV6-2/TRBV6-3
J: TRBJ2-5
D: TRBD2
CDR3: CASSYALAGGPGETQYF
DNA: TGTGCCAGCAGTTACGCTCTAGCGGGGGGGCCTGGTGAGACCCAGTACTTC

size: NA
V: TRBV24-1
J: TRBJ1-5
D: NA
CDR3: CATSDRTAPNQPQHF
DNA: TGTGCCACCAGTGACCGGACAGCTCCGAATCAGCCCCAGCATTTT

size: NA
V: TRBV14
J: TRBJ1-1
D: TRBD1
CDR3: CASSRGQGRPSNTEAFF
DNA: TGTGCCAGCAGCCGGGGACAGGGGCGCCCCTCGAACACTGAAGCTTTCTTT

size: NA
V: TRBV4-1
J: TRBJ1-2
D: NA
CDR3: CASSQDRGSHYGYTF
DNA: TGCGCCAGCAGCCAAGATCGTGGCAGTCACTATGGCTACACCTTC

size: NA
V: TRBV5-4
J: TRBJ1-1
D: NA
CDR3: CASSLIQGGTEAFF
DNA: TGTGCCAGCAGCTTGATCCAGGGTGGCACTGAAGCTTTCTTT

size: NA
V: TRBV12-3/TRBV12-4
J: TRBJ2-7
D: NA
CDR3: CASSSSRGREYF
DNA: TGTGCCAGCAGTTCGTCCCGAGGCAGAGAGTACTTC

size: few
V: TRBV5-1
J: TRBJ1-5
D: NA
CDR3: CASSPDSLDSRYQPQHF
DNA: TGCGCCAGCAGCCCGGACAGTCTCGACTCTAGATATCAGCCCCAGCATTTT

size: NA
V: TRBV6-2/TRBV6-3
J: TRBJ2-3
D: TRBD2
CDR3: CASSYPLTSGGRATDTQYF
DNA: TGTGCCAGCAGTTACCCCCTCACTAGCGGGGGCCGGGCCACAGATACGCAGTATTTT

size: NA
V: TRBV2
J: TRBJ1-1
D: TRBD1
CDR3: CASTRDRVTEAFF
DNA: TGTGCCAGCACCCGGGACAGGGTAACTGAAGCTTTCTTT

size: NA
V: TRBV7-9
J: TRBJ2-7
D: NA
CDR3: CASSLRRGPYEQYF
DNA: TGTGCCAGCAGCTTAAGGAGGGGGCCCTACGAGCAGTACTTC

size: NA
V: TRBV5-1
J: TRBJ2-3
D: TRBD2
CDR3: CASSFTSGGADTQYF
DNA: TGCGCCAGCAGCTTTACTAGCGGGGGGGCAGATACGCAGTATTTT

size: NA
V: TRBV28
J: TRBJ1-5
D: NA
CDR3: CATSGPDNANQPQHF
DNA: TGTGCCACCAGCGGGCCGGACAACGCTAATCAGCCCCAGCATTTT

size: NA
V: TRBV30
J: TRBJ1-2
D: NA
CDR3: CAWSRQDTFYGYTF
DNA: TGTGCCTGGAGTCGACAGGATACTTTCTATGGCTACACCTTC

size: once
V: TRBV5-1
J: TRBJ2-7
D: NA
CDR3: CASSLGRYEQYF
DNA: TGCGCCAGCAGCTTGGGCAGATACGAGCAGTACTTC

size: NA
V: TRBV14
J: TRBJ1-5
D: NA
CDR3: CASSQVWGDRIFGNQPQHF
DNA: TGTGCCAGCAGCCAAGTATGGGGGGACCGGATATTTGGCAATCAGCCCCAGCATTTT

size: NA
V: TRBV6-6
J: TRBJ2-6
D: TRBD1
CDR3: CASSRQGLLSSGANVLTF
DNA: TGTGCCAGCAGCCGACAGGGCTTACTTTCCTCTGGGGCCAACGTCCTGACTTTC

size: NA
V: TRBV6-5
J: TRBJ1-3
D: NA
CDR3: CASSYDTQGGGNTIYF
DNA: TGTGCCAGCAGTTACGATACTCAGGGAGGAGGAAACACCATATATTTT

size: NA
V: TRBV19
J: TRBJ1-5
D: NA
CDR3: CARGWGVNQPQHF
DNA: TGTGCCAGAGGCTGGGGGGTAAATCAGCCCCAGCATTTT

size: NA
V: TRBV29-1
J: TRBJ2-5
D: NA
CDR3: CSFTPGGETQYF
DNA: TGCAGCTTCACCCCTGGAGGGGAGACCCAGTACTTC

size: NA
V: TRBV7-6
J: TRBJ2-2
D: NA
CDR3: CASSSGTLRAGELFF
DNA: TGTGCCAGCAGCTCCGGGACTCTTAGGGCCGGGGAGCTGTTTTTT

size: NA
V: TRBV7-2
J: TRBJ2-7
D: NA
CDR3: CASSFKTGAHEQYF
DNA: TGTGCCAGCAGCTTCAAGACAGGTGCCCACGAGCAGTACTTC

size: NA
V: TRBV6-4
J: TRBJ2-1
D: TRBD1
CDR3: CASSANRDRGQFF
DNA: TGTGCCAGCAGTGCTAACCGGGACAGGGGGCAGTTCTTC

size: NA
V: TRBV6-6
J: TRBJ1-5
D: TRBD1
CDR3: CASSYSGQVIEPQHF
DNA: TGTGCCAGCAGTTACTCGGGACAGGTTATAGAGCCCCAGCATTTT

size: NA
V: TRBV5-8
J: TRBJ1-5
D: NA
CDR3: CASTPRGSQPQHF
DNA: TGTGCCAGCACCCCAAGGGGGAGTCAGCCCCAGCATTTT

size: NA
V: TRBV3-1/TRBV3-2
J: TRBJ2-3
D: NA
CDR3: CASRAGASTDTQYF
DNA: TGTGCCAGCCGTGCGGGGGCCAGCACAGATACGCAGTATTTT

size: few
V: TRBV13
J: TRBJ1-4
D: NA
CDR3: CASSPAGVATNEKLFF
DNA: TGTGCCAGCAGCCCCGCGGGGGTGGCGACTAATGAAAAACTGTTTTTT